The present TCR beta chain was sequenced within a study of CD8 T cells in Susac syndrome. Study context: Sequencing included Susac syndrome patients, about 6 of them with active disease and about eight in remission. General study points: The study recognized that its TCR sequencing and HLA analysis covered a relatively small number of individuals.

Regarding this clonotype: Its antigen is unknown.

The RNA input was roughly 0.45 to 1 ug, and it was reverse transcribed with random hexamers. The CDR3 of TCR beta was amplified by immunoSEQ multiplex PCR across 54 Vbeta and 13 Jbeta. TCRdb re-called the immunoSEQ multiplex PCR reads with MiXCR, one entry per CDR3 protein. The sample gives approximately 160,000 distinct CDR3 sequences, roughly 95% of which show up once; around 0.12% is in the top ten. Trimming took 5 bases from V and 9 from J, leaving 11 bases between them. Germline assignment: CDR1 MDHEN and CDR2 SYDVKM. The CDR3 covers 12 residues. The receptor was derived from a human donor with Susac syndrome. The specimen sequenced was CD4+ T cells from PBMCs. This chain connects TRBV28 to TRBJ1-5; the D is unclear. The CDR3 region is CASSRLDGPQHF. The CDR3 nucleotides are TGTGCCAGCAGTCGACTCGATGGGCCCCAGCATTTT.